The TCR beta chain described here comes from a study of shared clonotypes between healthy human individuals. Profiled with immunoSEQ multiplex PCR; TCRdb holds only in-frame clones, not every one. The sample carries 2 million to 3 million clones, over 85% recorded once. The J segment lost 0 bases and the V segment lost 5 bases, leaving 6 bases of the junction unmatched. From germline, CDR1 is SEHNR and CDR2 FQNEAQ (reference sequence). This CDR3 spans 16 amino acids. The sample consisted of naive CD4+ T cells from PBMCs. Subset noted: CD45RA+ positively selected. The rearrangement uses TRBV7-9 and TRBJ2-2, with 7 nucleotides matching TRBD2. The clonotype was recovered from a man between 18 and 29 years old in good health. Some clones in this sample may be carry-over from other donors' samples. CDR3 protein: CASSPPGLSNTGELFF. CDR3 coding DNA: TGTGCCAGCAGCCCCCCGGGACTATCGAACACCGGGGAGCTGTTTTTT.